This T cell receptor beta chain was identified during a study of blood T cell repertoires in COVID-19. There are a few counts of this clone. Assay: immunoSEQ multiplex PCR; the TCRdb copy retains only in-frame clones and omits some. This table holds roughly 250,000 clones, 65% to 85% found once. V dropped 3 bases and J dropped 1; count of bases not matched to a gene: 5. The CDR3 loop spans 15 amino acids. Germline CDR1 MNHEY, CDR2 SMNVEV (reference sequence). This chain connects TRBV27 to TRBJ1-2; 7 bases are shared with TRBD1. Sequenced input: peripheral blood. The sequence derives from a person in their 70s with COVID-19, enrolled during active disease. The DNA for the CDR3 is TGTGCCAGCAGTTTGAGGACAGGCTTTAACTATGGCTACACCTTC. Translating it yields CASSLRTGFNYGYTF.